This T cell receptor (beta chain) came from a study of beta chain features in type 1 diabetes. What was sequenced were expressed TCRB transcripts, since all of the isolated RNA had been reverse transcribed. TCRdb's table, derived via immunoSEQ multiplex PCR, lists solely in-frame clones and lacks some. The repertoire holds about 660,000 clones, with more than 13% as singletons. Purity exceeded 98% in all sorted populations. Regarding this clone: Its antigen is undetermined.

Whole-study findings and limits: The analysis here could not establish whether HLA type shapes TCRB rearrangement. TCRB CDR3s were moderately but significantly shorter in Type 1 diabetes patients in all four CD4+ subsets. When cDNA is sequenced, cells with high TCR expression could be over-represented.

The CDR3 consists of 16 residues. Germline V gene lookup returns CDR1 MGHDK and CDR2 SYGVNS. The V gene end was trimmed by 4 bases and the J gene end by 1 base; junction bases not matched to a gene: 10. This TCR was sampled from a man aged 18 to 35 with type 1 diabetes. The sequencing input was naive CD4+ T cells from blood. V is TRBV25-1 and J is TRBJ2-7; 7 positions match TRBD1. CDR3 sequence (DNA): TGTGCCAGCAGTGGGAACACCGGGACAGTATCCTACGAGCAGTACTTC. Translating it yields CASSGNTGTVSYEQYF.